A single sample gave rise to the 21 T cell receptor beta chains below, sequenced in a study of T cells in tumors after PD-1 blockade (dated by TCRdb to between 2018 and 2020). The time point label on this specimen signifies: before anti-PD-1 therapy. The protocol used for the library was the immunoSEQ multiplex PCR assay. In its TCRdb copy, this immuneACCESS table keeps in-frame sequences only and misses some clones. Where compared with another copy, unresolved V genes explain less than half of these, and the others have no known cause. The sample table holds 55,000 to 65,000 clones, of which about 80% were seen once. The top ten clonotypes cover roughly 13% of the sample. This specimen was PBMCs, taken before anti-PD-1 treatment. The origin of the receptors is a human donor with basal cell carcinoma.

The chain couples TRBV5-1 to TRBJ2-7; weak D call: TRBD1 (5 bases). CDR1 is SGHRS, CDR2 YFSETQ, per germline. The CDR3 loop spans 16 amino acids. V was pared by 0 bases and J by 0 bases, with 13 bases between. The CDR3 nucleotides read TGCGCCAGCAGCTTGGGGTTACAGGAAATCTCCTACGAGCAGTACTTC. It codes for CASSLGLQEISYEQYF.

The rearrangement uses TRBV9 and TRBJ2-1, with D tentatively TRBD2 (7 bases). CDR1 and CDR2 from the germline V gene are SGDLS and YYNGEE. Trimming removed 0 bases from V and 8 bases from J, with 15 bases in between. CDR3 size: 15 residues. This CDR3 reads CASSVGGGGRDEQFF. The CDR3 DNA follows: TGTGCCAGCAGCGTAGGCGGCGGGGGCAGGGATGAGCAGTTCTTC.

This chain joins TRBV30 and TRBJ1-1; D is unresolved. The CDR3 has 13 residues. Germline V gives CDR1 GTSNPN, CDR2 SVGIG (reference sequence). V lost 3 bases to trimming and J lost 0 bases, with 8 bases between them. CDR3 in DNA: TGTGCCTGGAGGAGTCGGCTGAACACTGAAGCTTTCTTT. Translated: CAWRSRLNTEAFF. Using reference TRBV30 and TRBJ1-1 for the parts outside the CDR3, the full variable domain is SQTIHQWPATLVQPVGSPLSLECTVEGTSNPNLYWYRQAAGRGLQLLFYSVGIGQISSEVPQNLSASRPQDRQFILSSKKLLLSDSGFYLCAWRSRLNTEAFFGQGTRLTVV.

The genes are TRBV15 and TRBJ1-2, with a tentative D call TRBD1 (6 bases). Trimming took off 0 bases at V and 7 bases at J, with 18 bases between the two ends. The CDR3 length is 16 residues. Looked up from germline, CDR1 is LNHNV and CDR2 is YYDKDF (reference sequence). The CDR3 bases are TGTGCCACCAGCAGAGACGAGCGGACAGCAGCCTTTGGCTACACCTTC. Amino acid sequence: CATSRDERTAAFGYTF. The full variable domain, with the rest looked up from reference TRBV15 and TRBJ1-2, is DAMVIQNPRYQVTQFGKPVTLSCSQTLNHNVMYWYQQKSSQAPKLLFHYYDKDFNNEADTPDNFQSRRPNTSFCFLDIRSPGLGDTAMYLCATSRDERTAAFGYTFGSGTRLTVV.

This chain links TRBV6-1 with TRBJ2-3, with 9 bases fitting TRBD2. Germline CDR1 is MNHNS and CDR2 is SASEGT. The CDR3 is 18 amino acids. With V trimmed by 2 bases and J by 5 bases, 14 bases remained unmatched. In DNA, the CDR3 is TGTGCCAGCAGTGAACCCCCCGCAGCGGGGGGCCCCAGAGATACGCAGTATTTT. Translating gives CASSEPPAAGGPRDTQYF.

The chain combines TRBV3-1 (or the pseudogene TRBV3-2) with TRBJ2-7; D not certain. This CDR3 is built from 13 residues. Germline CDR1 is LGHDT and CDR2 is YNNKEL (reference sequence). V shed 0 bases and J shed 6 bases, with 9 bases lying between them. The CDR3 region is CASSQDPKVEQYF. CDR3 bases: TGTGCCAGCAGCCAAGATCCGAAGGTCGAGCAGTACTTC.

This chain links TRBV5-1 with TRBJ1-1; weak D call: TRBD1 (6 bases). The V gene's germline CDR1 is SGHRS and CDR2 YFSETQ. The CDR3 covers 14 residues. V gave up 2 bases and J gave up 0 bases, with 8 bases separating them. The CDR3 spells CASSLWGLNTEAFF. CDR3 DNA sequence: TGCGCCAGCAGCTTATGGGGGCTGAACACTGAAGCTTTCTTT.

The chain joins TRBV7-9 to TRBJ1-3; D gene uncertain. The CDR3 runs 14 residues. Between the trimmed V and J ends, which lost 5 bases and 7 bases, there was a span of 15 bases. Germline loops: CDR1 SEHNR, CDR2 FQNEAQ (reference sequence). CDR3 sequence reads: CASSPPGRQNTIYF. CDR3 coding DNA: TGTGCCAGCAGCCCCCCCGGACGTCAGAACACCATATATTTT.

The chain employs TRBV9 and TRBJ1-1, with D possibly matching TRBD1 (6 bases). There are 16 residues in the CDR3. CDR1 is SGDLS, CDR2 YYNGEE, per germline. Trimming stripped 3 bases from V and 0 bases from J, with 15 bases between. The DNA of the CDR3 is TGTGCCAGCAGCGGCGAGGGGGGGATAATGAACACTGAAGCTTTCTTT. Protein product: CASSGEGGIMNTEAFF. The variable domain in full, completed from reference TRBV9 and TRBJ1-1, reads DSGVTQTPKHLITATGQRVTLRCSPRSGDLSVYWYQQSLDQGLQFLIQYYNGEERAKGNILERFSAQQFPDLHSELNLSSLELGDSALYFCASSGEGGIMNTEAFFGQGTRLTVV.

The chain is built from TRBV30 and TRBJ1-4; possibly TRBD1 for D (5 bases). The CDR3 has 16 residues. The germline V and J ends were trimmed by 1 base and 5 bases, with 17 bases remaining between them. Germline-derived CDR1 and CDR2 are GTSNPN and SVGIG (reference sequence). CDR3 residues: CAWSAAGRGVNEKLFF. The CDR3 nucleotides are TGTGCCTGGAGTGCCGCAGGGAGAGGGGTGAATGAAAAACTGTTTTTT.

V usage is TRBV11-3 and J usage is TRBJ2-5; weak D call: TRBD2 (6 bases). Germline V gives CDR1 SGHNT, CDR2 YENEEA. This CDR3 has 15 residues. V gave up 9 bases and J gave up 5 bases, with 22 bases separating them. In nucleotides, the CDR3 is TGTGCCAGTAGTCGGGGAGGCCGCGGGTTGGAGACCCAGTACTTC. This gives the protein CASSRGGRGLETQYF.

This chain joins TRBV15 and TRBJ1-1; D is uncertain. The CDR3 extends over 13 amino acids. Trimming left V 0 bases short and J 11 bases short, with 13 bases between. Germline assignment: CDR1 LNHNV and CDR2 YYDKDF (reference sequence). CDR3 sequence reads: CATSREGTRMAFF. CDR3 in DNA: TGTGCCACCAGCAGAGAGGGTACGAGGATGGCTTTCTTT. Full variable domain (remainder filled in from reference TRBV15 and TRBJ1-1): DAMVIQNPRYQVTQFGKPVTLSCSQTLNHNVMYWYQQKSSQAPKLLFHYYDKDFNNEADTPDNFQSRRPNTSFCFLDIRSPGLGDTAMYLCATSREGTRMAFFGQGTRLTVV.

The gene calls are TRBV19 and TRBJ2-5, with D perhaps being TRBD1 or TRBD2 (5 bases each). The CDR3 is 14 residues long. Germline V gene lookup returns CDR1 LNHDA and CDR2 SQIVND (reference sequence). V was shortened by 5 bases and J by 1 base, with 11 bases between the two germline ends. CDR3 sequence (DNA): TGTGCCAGTAGTTTGGGGACGGCCCAAGAGACCCAGTACTTC. Its protein is CASSLGTAQETQYF.

This clone appeared a few times. This chain uses TRBV13 with TRBJ2-5; D uncertain. CDR1 is PRHDT, CDR2 FYEKMQ, per germline (reference sequence). The CDR3 consists of 16 residues. V shed 5 bases and J shed 2 bases, with 18 bases lying between them. CDR3 nucleotide sequence: TGTGCCAGCAGCCCACAGTTCGACGGGCAGCAAGAGACCCAGTACTTC. Translation: CASSPQFDGQQETQYF.

The genes are TRBV7-8 and TRBJ1-6, with TRBD1 identical over 7 bases. This CDR3 has 14 amino acids. Germline CDR1 SGHVS, CDR2 FQNEAQ. V was clipped by 4 bases and J by 9 bases; unmatched bases: 6. CDR3 protein: CASSSAGGGSPLHF. The CDR3, as DNA: TGTGCCAGCAGCTCCGCAGGGGGTGGTTCACCCCTCCACTTT.

CDR3 amino acids: CASSFGQGYEQYF. DNA of the CDR3: TGTGCCAGCAGCTTTGGACAGGGCTACGAGCAGTACTTC. The chain links TRBV7-6 to TRBJ2-7; 8 nucleotides agree with TRBD1. Germline V gene sequence: CDR1 SGHVS, CDR2 FNYEAQ. V lost 3 bases, J lost 3 bases, and 1 base stayed unmatched. The CDR3 has 13 amino acids.

The chain joins TRBV5-1 to TRBJ1-3; 9 bases line up with TRBD1. Germline V gene sequence: CDR1 SGHRS, CDR2 YFSETQ. The length of the CDR3 is 16 residues. Trimming removed 0 bases from V and 2 bases from J; junction bases left unmatched: 3. The CDR3 DNA follows: TGCGCCAGCAGCTTGGGGGGACAGGGACCTGGAAACACCATATATTTT. It specifies CASSLGGQGPGNTIYF.

The J gene is TRBJ1-1, the V gene TRBV30; D is unresolved. Germline CDR1 and CDR2: GTSNPN and SVGIG (reference sequence). This CDR3 spans 14 amino acids. V was trimmed by 5 bases and J by 1 base, leaving 14 bases between them. CDR3 DNA sequence: TGTGCCTGGGTGTCTCCAGTTCCGAACACTGAAGCTTTCTTT. It translates to CAWVSPVPNTEAFF.

The rearrangement links TRBV27 to TRBJ2-3; D is perhaps TRBD1 (6 bases). The CDR3 spans 16 residues. Germline-derived CDR1 and CDR2 are MNHEY and SMNVEV (reference sequence). V lost 5 bases and J 2 bases, leaving 17 bases between the germline ends. CDR3 nucleotide sequence: TGTGCCAGCAGTCCTGGGGACAATTGGATCACAGATACGCAGTATTTT. Amino acid sequence: CASSPGDNWITDTQYF.

J is TRBJ2-2 and V is TRBV15; possible D gene TRBD2, 5 bases. CDR1 and CDR2 (germline): LNHNV, YYDKDF (reference sequence). V was pared by 8 bases and J by 4 bases, with 8 bases between. There are 12 residues in the CDR3. Written as DNA, the CDR3 is TGTGCCACCTCCCGGGGCACCGGGGAGCTGTTTTTT. Translating gives CATSRGTGELFF.

The chain employs TRBV7-9 and TRBJ1-1; possibly TRBD1 for D (5 bases). The CDR3 consists of 16 residues. The germline V gene has CDR1 SEHNR and CDR2 FQNEAQ (reference sequence). Trimming cost V 4 bases and J 3 bases, with 18 bases left between them. CDR3 region: CASSSSQGSLDTEAFF. DNA of the CDR3: TGTGCCAGCAGCTCCTCCCAGGGAAGTCTGGACACTGAAGCTTTCTTT.